This entry describes one T cell receptor (beta chain). Its specificity is not known. CD45RO-negative CD8 cells positively selected for CCR7 made up the naive population, which excluded terminally differentiated effector memory CD45RA+ cells. This record belongs to a study of shared clonotypes between healthy human individuals. Study-level findings and limits: Four donors held approximately 5% of naive CD4 clonotypes in common.

Each replicate PCR on the sorted subsets used 150 to 200 ng DNA (around 30,000 T cell genomes). Original methodology: Without quality scores, immunoSEQ junctional reads could not be filtered like full-length reads. Generated by immunoSEQ multiplex PCR, the TCRdb table keeps only in-frame clones and is missing some. The V and J calls and clone size come from that table; D and trimming were worked out from the DNA. The table shows fewer than 850,000 clones, with around 96% occurring only once. Germline V gives CDR1 WNHNN, CDR2 SYGVQD (reference sequence). V trimming: 1 base; J trimming: 10 bases; junction bases outside the gene matches: 5. This CDR3 has 14 residues.

The receptor comes from a man aged 25-40 years in good health. The sample comprised naive CD8+ T cells sorted from blood. The genes are TRBV10-1 and TRBJ2-3; 10 bases match TRBD2. The CDR3 reads CASSEFGLAAPQYF. The CDR3 DNA follows: TGCGCCAGCAGTGAGTTCGGACTAGCGGCACCGCAGTATTTT.